Given below is one TCR beta chain in context. The data belong to a study of blood T cell repertoires in COVID-19. The CDR3 consists of 16 residues. Germline assignment: CDR1 ENHRY and CDR2 SYGVKD. The trim removed 4 bases at V and 4 bases at J, leaving 8 bases unmatched. Repertoires were generated with immunoSEQ multiplex PCR, while TCRdb's copy carries only in-frame clones and drops some. Among roughly 150,000 clones listed, 87% were seen once. V gene TRBV10-3 combines with J gene TRBJ1-2; 11 bases line up with TRBD1. The sequencing input was peripheral blood. This sequence was found in a human donor in a cohort sampled during active COVID-19. The CDR3, as DNA: TGTGCCATCAGTGCGGACAGGGGGCGGGGTCCCTATGGCTACACCTTC. Protein product: CAISADRGRGPYGYTF.